This entry features one T cell receptor beta chain sequence. The data originate from a study of T cell changes during pregnancy in multiple sclerosis. The CDR3 loop spans 12 amino acids. Germline V lookup: CDR1 LGHNA, CDR2 YNFKEQ. The V end lost 4 bases, the J end lost 8 bases, and 11 bases lay between the germline ends. Profiled with immunoSEQ multiplex PCR; TCRdb holds only in-frame clones, not every one. This sample has under 85,000 clones; around nine tenths occur once, and the top ten carry roughly 0.21%. The source of this sequence is a female donor with multiple sclerosis, enrolled in a pregnancy study. The chain combines TRBV4-2 with TRBJ1-2, with TRBD1 as a possible D gene (5 bases). The source was CD4+ T cells from peripheral blood mononuclear cells, collected before pregnancy. The CDR3 spells CASSPGYQGYTF. The CDR3 DNA follows: TGTGCCAGCAGCCCAGGGTATCAAGGCTACACCTTC.